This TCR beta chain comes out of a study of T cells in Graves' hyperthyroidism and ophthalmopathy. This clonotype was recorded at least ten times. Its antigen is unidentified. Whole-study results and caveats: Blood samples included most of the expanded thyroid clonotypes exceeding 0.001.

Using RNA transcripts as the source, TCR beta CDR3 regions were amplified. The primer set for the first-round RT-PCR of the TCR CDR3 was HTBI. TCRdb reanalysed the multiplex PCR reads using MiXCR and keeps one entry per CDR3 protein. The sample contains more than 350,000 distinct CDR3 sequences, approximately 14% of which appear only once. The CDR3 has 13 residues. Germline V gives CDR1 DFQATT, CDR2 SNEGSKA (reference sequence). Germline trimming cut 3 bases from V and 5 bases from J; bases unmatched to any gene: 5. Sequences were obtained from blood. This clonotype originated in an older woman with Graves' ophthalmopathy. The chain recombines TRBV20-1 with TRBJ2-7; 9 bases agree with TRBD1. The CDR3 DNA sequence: TGCAGTGCTAGGGGACAGGGTGTCCACGAGCAGTACTTC. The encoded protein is CSARGQGVHEQYF.